The 13 T cell receptor beta chains below come from one sample, sequenced in a study of shared clonotypes between healthy human individuals. CD45RO-negative cells were positively selected for CCR7, leaving out terminally differentiated effector memory CD45RA+ cells. Libraries were prepared by immunoSEQ multiplex PCR; TCRdb keeps only in-frame clonotypes and omits some of them. The repertoire holds 500,000 to 700,000 clones, roughly 95% seen once, with over 0.1% in the top ten. Sequencing input: naive CD8+ T cells sorted from blood. Source of these receptors: a woman aged 25 to 39 in good health.

The chain joins TRBV30 to TRBJ2-7; 7 bases match TRBD1. Germline values: CDR1 GTSNPN, CDR2 SVGIG (reference sequence). With 2 bases clipped from V and 0 bases from J, the junction kept 10 bases outside the gene matches. The CDR3 length is 16 residues. CDR3 bases: TGTGCCTGGAGTCGAACAACGGGACAGCTCTCCTACGAGCAGTACTTC. Its protein is CAWSRTTGQLSYEQYF.

CDR3 protein: CASSQVLDRSWGYEQYF. In DNA form, the CDR3 reads TGCGCCAGCAGCCAAGTCCTGGACAGGAGCTGGGGGTACGAGCAGTACTTC. J is TRBJ2-5 and V is TRBV4-1; TRBD1 matches at 7 bases. The J call may be in error: the DNA end matches TRBJ2-7 better. Germline V gene data show CDR1 as MGHRA and CDR2 as YSYEKL. The CDR3 contains 17 residues.

The chain recombines TRBV2 with TRBJ2-1; 7 bases are a match to TRBD1. CDR1 is SNHLY and CDR2 is FYNNEI in the germline V gene. The CDR3 covers 15 residues. V lost 10 bases to trimming and J lost 7 bases; unmatched junction nucleotides: 16. This CDR3 is CATEGTAGHVNEQFF. CDR3 DNA sequence: TGTGCCACCGAAGGGACAGCCGGTCATGTAAATGAGCAGTTCTTC. The full variable domain, with the rest looked up from reference TRBV2 and TRBJ2-1, is EPEVTQTPSHQVTQMGQEVILRCVPISNHLYFYWYRQILGQKVEFLVSFYNNEISEKSEIFDDQFSVERPDGSNFTLKIRSTKLEDSAMYFCATEGTAGHVNEQFFGPGTRLTVL.

Turning to this clone: The same CDR3 can be traced to other DNA sequences in this sample. V gene TRBV28 combines with J gene TRBJ2-7; D unresolved. The CDR3 has 13 amino acids. Per germline, CDR1 MDHEN and CDR2 SYDVKM. Trimming shortened V by 2 bases and J by 0 bases, and 5 bases separated the two germline ends. CDR3 DNA: TGTGCCAGCAGTTTAGGTGTCTCCTACGAGCAGTACTTC. It encodes CASSLGVSYEQYF. The entire variable domain, with the rest obtained from reference TRBV28 and TRBJ2-7, is as follows: DVKVTQSSRYLVKRTGEKVFLECVQDMDHENMFWYRQDPGLGLRLIYFSYDVKMKEKGDIPEGYSVSREKKERFSLILESASTNQTSMYLCASSLGVSYEQYFGPGTRLTVT.

The chain uses TRBV19 and TRBJ2-7; 9 bases match TRBD1. CDR1 and CDR2 (germline): LNHDA, SQIVND (reference sequence). Losses at the gene ends were 3 bases for V and 3 bases for J; bases not matched to a gene: 3. The CDR3 contains 14 residues. As DNA, the CDR3 is TGTGCCAGTAGTATCCGGGACAGGGACTACGAGCAGTACTTC. Translating gives CASSIRDRDYEQYF. Full variable domain (outside the CDR3, taken from reference TRBV19 and TRBJ2-7): DGGITQSPKYLFRKEGQNVTLSCEQNLNHDAMYWYRQDPGQGLRLIYYSQIVNDFQKGDIAEGYSVSREKKESFPLTVTSAQKNPTAFYLCASSIRDRDYEQYFGPGTRLTVT.

The rearrangement joins TRBV28 to TRBJ2-3; a weak D match, TRBD2 (5 bases). V lost 3 bases and J lost 0, with 13 bases in between. Germline lookup yields CDR1 MDHEN and CDR2 SYDVKM. This CDR3 is built from 16 residues. In DNA, the CDR3 is TGTGCCAGCAGTTTGGAACCTCCGGGGAGCACAGATACGCAGTATTTT. It is translated as CASSLEPPGSTDTQYF.

The chain carries TRBV4-1 and TRBJ1-4, with 9 bases lining up with TRBD1. Germline values: CDR1 MGHRA, CDR2 YSYEKL. The CDR3 has 15 residues. The J segment lost 7 bases and the V segment lost 3 bases, leaving 6 bases of the junction unmatched. CDR3 in amino acids: CASSHHEQGAEKLFF. The CDR3 bases are TGCGCCAGCAGCCATCACGAACAGGGGGCTGAAAAACTGTTTTTT.

This sequence joins TRBV19 and TRBJ2-1, with 10 bases lining up with TRBD2. This CDR3 spans 17 amino acids. The junction had 5 bases not matched to a gene; V was cut back by 3 bases and J by 0 bases. Germline CDR1 is LNHDA and CDR2 is SQIVND (reference sequence). The DNA of the CDR3 is TGTGCCAGTAGTATTCTAAGCGGGAGGGCCTCCTACAATGAGCAGTTCTTC. This encodes CASSILSGRASYNEQFF. Full variable domain (rest looked up from reference TRBV19 and TRBJ2-1): DGGITQSPKYLFRKEGQNVTLSCEQNLNHDAMYWYRQDPGQGLRLIYYSQIVNDFQKGDIAEGYSVSREKKESFPLTVTSAQKNPTAFYLCASSILSGRASYNEQFFGPGTRLTVL.

This clone was seen a single time. The rearrangement joins TRBV4-1 to TRBJ2-7; 8 bases are a match to TRBD1. Germline loops: CDR1 MGHRA, CDR2 YSYEKL. V was pared by 4 bases and J by 5 bases, with 7 bases of the junction left unmatched. CDR3 length: 14 residues. Here the CDR3 DNA reads TGCGCCAGCAGCCGAAGAGGACAGGGCAACGAGCAGTACTTC. The encoded protein is CASSRRGQGNEQYF.

The genes are TRBV7-9 and TRBJ2-1; TRBD1 aligns across 10 bases. Trimming at V came to 3 bases and at J to 4 bases, leaving 6 bases not matched to a gene. Germline CDR1 reads SEHNR; CDR2 reads FQNEAQ (reference sequence). The CDR3 contains 16 residues. The DNA for the CDR3 is TGTGCCAGCAGCTTTCAGCCGGGACAGGGGTACAATGAGCAGTTCTTC. Translating it yields CASSFQPGQGYNEQFF.

The chain couples TRBV5-1 to TRBJ2-2; D perhaps matches TRBD2 (5 bases). V was shortened by 4 bases and J by 7 bases, with 20 bases between the two germline ends. CDR1 is SGHRS and CDR2 is YFSETQ in the germline V gene. This CDR3 region has 16 residues. The CDR3 DNA sequence: TGCGCCAGCAGCCAGCTCCTCACGGGGTATGGCGGGGAGCTGTTTTTT. Translating gives CASSQLLTGYGGELFF.

CDR3 residues: CASSFTRTGGYEQYF. CDR3 nucleotides: TGTGCCAGCAGTTTCACCCGGACAGGGGGCTACGAGCAGTACTTC. The chain links TRBV27 to TRBJ2-7; 10 bases align to TRBD1. CDR1 is MNHEY and CDR2 is SMNVEV in the germline V gene (reference sequence). Losses at the gene ends were 3 bases for V and 3 bases for J; bases not matched to a gene: 5. CDR3 length equals 15 residues.

The chain joins TRBV5-1 to TRBJ2-7; no firm D call. The CDR3 is made up of 15 amino acids. CDR1 is SGHRS and CDR2 is YFSETQ in the germline V gene. The V and J ends lost 0 bases and 0 bases respectively, with 10 bases between them. DNA of the CDR3: TGCGCCAGCAGCTTGGACCAAACCTCCTCCTACGAGCAGTACTTC. It is translated as CASSLDQTSSYEQYF.